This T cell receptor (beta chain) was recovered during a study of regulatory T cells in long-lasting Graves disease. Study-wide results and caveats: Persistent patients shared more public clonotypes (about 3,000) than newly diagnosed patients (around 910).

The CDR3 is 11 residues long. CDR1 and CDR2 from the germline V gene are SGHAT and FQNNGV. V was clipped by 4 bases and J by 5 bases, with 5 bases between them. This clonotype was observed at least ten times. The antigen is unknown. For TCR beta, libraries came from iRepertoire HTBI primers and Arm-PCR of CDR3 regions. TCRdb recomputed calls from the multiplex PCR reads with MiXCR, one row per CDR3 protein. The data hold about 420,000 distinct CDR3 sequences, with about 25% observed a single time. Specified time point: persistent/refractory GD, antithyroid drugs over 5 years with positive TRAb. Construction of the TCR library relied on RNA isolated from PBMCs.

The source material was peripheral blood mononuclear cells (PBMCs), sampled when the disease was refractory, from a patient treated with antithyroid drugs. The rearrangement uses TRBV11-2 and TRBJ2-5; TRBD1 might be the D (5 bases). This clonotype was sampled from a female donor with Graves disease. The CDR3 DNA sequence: TGTGCCAGCAGCTACAGGGAGACCCAGTACTTC. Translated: CASSYRETQYF. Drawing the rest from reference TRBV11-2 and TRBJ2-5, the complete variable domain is EAGVAQSPRYKIIEKRQSVAFWCNPISGHATLYWYQQILGQGPKLLIQFQNNGVVDDSQLPKDRFSAERLKGVDSTLKIQPAKLEDSAVYLCASSYRETQYFGPGTRLLVL.